This T cell receptor beta chain was recovered during a study of blood T cell repertoires in COVID-19. Seattle patient enrollment occurred during active infection, with longitudinal follow-up thereafter. The CDR3 runs 15 residues. V lost 8 bases, J lost 3 bases, and 10 bases stayed unmatched. The germline CDR1 and CDR2 sequences are SEHNR and FQNEAQ (reference sequence). Profiled with immunoSEQ multiplex PCR; TCRdb holds only in-frame clones, not every one. The table records under 200,000 clones, 79% of them present only once. The clonotype comes from a woman in her sixties or seventies with COVID-19, enrolled during active disease. This chain connects TRBV7-9 to TRBJ2-1, with 7 bases fitting TRBD1. The sample taken for sequencing was peripheral blood. The CDR3: CASSGTGQLYNEQFF. CDR3 sequence (DNA): TGTGCCAGCTCGGGAACGGGACAGCTCTACAATGAGCAGTTCTTC.